The TCR beta chain under discussion was sequenced for a study of response to subunit inactivated influenza vaccine. Study results and caveats: That few new T cells are recruited by each seasonal influenza vaccination was the authors' suggestion.

The V gene's germline CDR1 is DFQATT and CDR2 SNEGSKA (reference sequence). V was pared by 4 bases and J by 5 bases, with 16 bases of the junction left unmatched. This CDR3 has 17 amino acids. This clonotype appeared once. Its antigen is still unknown. TCRdb redid the calling of the RT-PCR reads with MiXCR, one entry per CDR3 protein. This table has approximately 680,000 distinct CDR3 sequences, around a sixth appearing once. The sequence came from a man aged 50-60 years who received an inactivated influenza vaccine. The specimen was PBMCs from blood, collected 11 to 12 days after vaccination. The rearrangement links TRBV20-1 to TRBJ2-7; 11 bases are shared with TRBD2. The CDR3 coding sequence is TGCAGTGCTACCGCCATGGATCCTAGCGGGAGGACCAACGAGCAGTACTTC. This translates into CSATAMDPSGRTNEQYF.